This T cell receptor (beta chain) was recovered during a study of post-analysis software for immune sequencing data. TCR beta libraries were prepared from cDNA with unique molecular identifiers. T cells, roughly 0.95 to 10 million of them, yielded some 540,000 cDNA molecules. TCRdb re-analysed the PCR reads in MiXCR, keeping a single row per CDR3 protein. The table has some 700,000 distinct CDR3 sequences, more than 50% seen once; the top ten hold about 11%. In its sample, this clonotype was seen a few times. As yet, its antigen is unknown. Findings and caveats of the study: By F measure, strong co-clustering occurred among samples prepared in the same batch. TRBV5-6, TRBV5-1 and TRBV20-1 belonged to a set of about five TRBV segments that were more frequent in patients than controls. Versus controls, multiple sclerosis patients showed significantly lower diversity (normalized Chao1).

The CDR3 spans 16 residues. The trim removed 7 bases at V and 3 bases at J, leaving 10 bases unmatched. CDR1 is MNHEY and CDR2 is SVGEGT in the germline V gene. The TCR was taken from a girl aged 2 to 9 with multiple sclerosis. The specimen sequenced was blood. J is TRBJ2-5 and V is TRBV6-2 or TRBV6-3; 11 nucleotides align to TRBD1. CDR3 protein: CASTFLWDRGKETQYF. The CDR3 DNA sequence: TGTGCCAGCACCTTCCTCTGGGACAGGGGGAAAGAGACCCAGTACTTC.